This record covers a single T cell receptor (beta chain). Antigen unknown. This table comes from immunoSEQ multiplex PCR, and its TCRdb copy is limited to in-frame clones, with some not included. The sample includes fewer than 150,000 clones, about 86% of them seen just once. This CDR3 contains 16 residues. Germline values: CDR1 ENHRY, CDR2 SYGVKD. V lost 0 bases to trimming and J lost 5 bases, with 11 bases between them. This sample stems from a study of T cell responses to AZD1222 COVID-19 vaccine. For the study at large: Pooled samples include second doses given at about 4 or 12 weeks.

Whole-study results and caveats: Spike-specific TCR breadth rose after two AZD1222 doses, and depth rose as well. The study sampled repertoires only after the peak T cell response.

The sequences come from peripheral blood, collected on day 0 of AZD1222 vaccination. The TCR originated in an adult in good health. This chain links TRBV10-3 with TRBJ1-6, with D uncertain. CDR3 protein: CAISESPGKNNSPLHF. DNA of the CDR3: TGTGCCATCAGTGAGTCGCCAGGCAAGAATAATTCACCCCTCCACTTT.